This is a list of T cell receptor beta chains from one sample in a study of graft-versus-host responses after intestinal transplantation. Measured with immunoSEQ multiplex PCR; TCRdb has only the in-frame clones, and not every one. The sample records 25,000 to 30,000 clones, roughly 87% being singletons. The source was PBMCs, collected around 480 days after intestinal transplantation. The receptors shown here come from a human patient who received an intestinal transplant, so some T cells may come from the graft donor. The CDR3 runs from the conserved cysteine through the conserved F or W. The D gene is left open where the match is weak. The size entry is marked missing in some rows and otherwise reads once, few, many or a size class.

clone_size d_call j_call cdr3_length v_call cdr3_nt cdr3_aa
. TRBD1 TRBJ1-4 11 TRBV6-5 TGTGCCACTACCCAGGGGGTAAAACTGTTTTTT CATTQGVKLFF
. . TRBJ2-3 13 TRBV28 TGTGCCAGCAGTTTTAGGGCCCCAGATACGCAGTATTTT CASSFRAPDTQYF
. TRBD1 TRBJ1-1 14 TRBV30 TGTGCCTTAGACAGGGGGCTAGTGAACACTGAAGCTTTCTTT CALDRGLVNTEAFF
. . TRBJ2-3 17 TRBV4-3 TGCGCCAGCAGCCAAGATAGTAGGCAGGGCCCCACAGATACGCAGTATTTT CASSQDSRQGPTDTQYF
. . TRBJ2-1 13 TRBV5-1 TGCGCCAGCAGCGCGGACTTTTACAATGAGCAGTTCTTC CASSADFYNEQFF
. TRBD1 TRBJ1-2 15 TRBV9 TGTGCCAGCAGCGAATCTCCGACAGGGAACTATGGCTACACCTTC CASSESPTGNYGYTF
once . TRBJ2-3 13 TRBV6-5 TGTGCCAGCAGTTCGTTCTTCACAGATACGCAGTATTTT CASSSFFTDTQYF
. TRBD1 TRBJ1-1 15 TRBV25-1 TGTGCCAGCAGTGTCGCAGGGGGCTCGAACACTGAAGCTTTCTTT CASSVAGGSNTEAFF
. . TRBJ1-2 14 TRBV7-9 TGTGCCAGCAGCTCCGGTGAGCCAGTCTATGGCTACACCTTC CASSSGEPVYGYTF
. TRBD2 TRBJ2-1 15 TRBV19 TGTGCCAGTAGTATCGGAGCGGGGCCCTACAATGAGCAGTTCTTC CASSIGAGPYNEQFF
. . TRBJ2-7 12 TRBV7-2 TGTGCCAGCAGCTCTTACTCCTACGAGCAGTACTTC CASSSYSYEQYF
. . TRBJ2-7 16 TRBV4-1 TGCGCCAGCAGCCAGGCCAGCGGGCGAGATCTTTACGAGCAGTACTTC CASSQASGRDLYEQYF
few . TRBJ1-1 19 TRBV4-2 TGTGCCAGCAGCCATGTGTTTATGACTCTTGGAGCCCTGTGGACTGAAGCTTTCTTT CASSHVFMTLGALWTEAFF
few . TRBJ2-7 15 TRBV27 TGTGCCAGCAGTTTATCCCCGCAGGGGAAATACGAGCAGTACTTC CASSLSPQGKYEQYF
. TRBD1 TRBJ1-4 14 TRBV7-9 TGTGCCAGCGGCTCGACAGGGTACGGCGAAAAACTGTTTTTT CASGSTGYGEKLFF
. . TRBJ1-1 12 TRBV7-9 TGTGCCAGCAGCCCTAAGGGGACTGAAGCTTTCTTT CASSPKGTEAFF
. . TRBJ2-3 11 TRBV20-1 TGCAGTTCTGGGGCCTCAGAGACGCAGTATTTT CSSGASETQYF
. . TRBJ2-1 13 TRBV6-8 TGTGCCAGCAGTTACTCGAGGCGGGGCGAGCAGTTCTTC CASSYSRRGEQFF
. . TRBJ2-7 14 TRBV6-4 TGTGCCAGCAGTGACCGGGACAACTCCTACGAGCAGTACTTC CASSDRDNSYEQYF
. . TRBJ2-2 13 TRBV7-9 TGTGCCAGCAGCTTAACCGGGTCCGGGGAGCTGTTTTTT CASSLTGSGELFF
. . TRBJ2-5 15 TRBV30 TGTGCCTGGAGTGTCCCCTTGGGGGTGGAAGAGACCCAGTACTTC CAWSVPLGVEETQYF
. . TRBJ1-4 16 TRBV28 TGTGCCAGCAGTTTGGATCTAGGGGCTACTAATGAAAAACTGTTTTTT CASSLDLGATNEKLFF
. . TRBJ1-2 23 TRBV21-1 . CASSKLDSGRGSSGPGRFYGYTF
. . TRBJ2-2 14 TRBV11-2 TGTGCCAGCAGCGGGTATACCTACACCGGGGAGCTGTTTTTT CASSGYTYTGELFF
. . TRBJ2-1 11 TRBV7-2 TGTGCCAGCAGCGTCCACAATGAGCAGTTCTTC CASSVHNEQFF
. . TRBJ2-7 13 TRBV6-5 TGTGCCAGCAGTTACCCGGGACACTACGAGCAGTACTTC CASSYPGHYEQYF
. . TRBJ1-1 15 TRBV9 TGTGCCAGCAGCGTACTACCGGGACAGAACACTGAAGCTTTCTTT CASSVLPGQNTEAFF
few TRBD2 TRBJ2-3 17 TRBV27 TGTGCCAGCAGTTTACGGGGGGGCGGATTGTCCACAGATACGCAGTATTTT CASSLRGGGLSTDTQYF
. TRBD2 TRBJ2-3 13 TRBV6-5 TGTGCCAGCAGTGGTTTCGGGAGGGATACGCAGTATTTT CASSGFGRDTQYF
. . TRBJ2-6 17 TRBV6-1 TGTGCCAGCAGTGATGGCGGGACAATCTCTGGGGCCAACGTCCTGACTTTC CASSDGGTISGANVLTF
few . TRBJ1-3 13 TRBV6-1 TGTGCCAGCTCCGGGACAACTGGAAACACCATATATTTT CASSGTTGNTIYF
. . TRBJ2-7 15 TRBV6-6 TGTGCCAGCAGTTACTCGATCGGAGCCGTTTTTGAGCAGTACTTC CASSYSIGAVFEQYF
. . TRBJ2-4 14 TRBV5-6 TGTGCCAGCAGCTTGGAAGAGGGGCAAAACATTCAGTACTTC CASSLEEGQNIQYF
. . TRBJ1-2 11 TRBV6-1 TGTGCCAGCAGTGAAGGGTATGGCTACACCTTC CASSEGYGYTF
once TRBD1 TRBJ1-4 14 TRBV7-9 TGTGCCAGCAGCGCCGGGACAGTTAATGAAAAACTGTTTTTT CASSAGTVNEKLFF
. . TRBJ1-5 13 TRBV6-1 TGTGCCAGCAGTGAAACAGTCAATCAGCCCCAGCATTTT CASSETVNQPQHF
. . TRBJ1-5 16 TRBV7-9 TGTGCCAGCAGCCCCTCAGTCCAGGGAAGGAATCAGCCCCAGCATTTT CASSPSVQGRNQPQHF
. . TRBJ2-7 15 TRBV9 TGTGCCAGCAGCCAGGGGGAGGGAAGCTCCTACGAGCAGTACTTC CASSQGEGSSYEQYF
. . TRBJ1-6 12 TRBV2 TGTGCCAGCACCCGACCCAATTCACCCCTCCACTTT CASTRPNSPLHF
. TRBD2 TRBJ2-3 14 TRBV2 TGTGCCAGCAGAGTAGCGGGAAGCACAGATACGCAGTATTTT CASRVAGSTDTQYF
. . TRBJ1-1 11 TRBV20-1 TGCAGTGCTAGTCCGGTCACTGAAGCTTTCTTT CSASPVTEAFF
. TRBD2 TRBJ2-2 17 TRBV4-1 TGCGCCAGCAGCCGAAAACTAGCGGGAGATTACACCGGGGAGCTGTTTTTT CASSRKLAGDYTGELFF
. . TRBJ1-5 14 TRBV5-4 TGTGCCAGCAGTTCGGACGGTAGCAATCAGCCCCAGCATTTT CASSSDGSNQPQHF
. . TRBJ1-2 13 TRBV7-2 TGTGCCAGCAGCTTAGTTGTGACAGCTGGCTACACCTTC CASSLVVTAGYTF
. . TRBJ1-2 14 TRBV9 TGTGCCAGCAGCGCCCCACAGGGAAACTATGGCTACACCTTC CASSAPQGNYGYTF
. TRBD2 TRBJ2-5 14 TRBV6-1 TGTGCCAGCAGCGGGACTAGCGGACAAGAGACCCAGTACTTC CASSGTSGQETQYF
. . TRBJ1-3 14 TRBV7-2 TGTGCCAGCAGCCCTACAGGATTTGGAAACACCATATATTTT CASSPTGFGNTIYF
. . TRBJ2-2 12 TRBV18 TGTGCCAGCCAACCGGTATCCGGGGAGCTGTTTTTT CASQPVSGELFF
. . TRBJ1-1 17 TRBV2 TGTGCCAGCAGTTTCGATTCAGGGTGGGGGATGAGGACTGAAGCTTTCTTT CASSFDSGWGMRTEAFF
. . TRBJ1-1 18 TRBV6-1 TGTGCCAGCAGTGAAGAGTACTTCGGGGTGGAGGGGAACACTGAAGCTTTCTTT CASSEEYFGVEGNTEAFF
. . TRBJ1-2 16 TRBV5-1 TGCGCCAGCAGCTTGGAACCTAAGGGCAGGGGCTATGGCTACACCTTC CASSLEPKGRGYGYTF
. TRBD1 TRBJ2-1 14 TRBV15 TGTGCCACCAGCTTGAAACAGGGGATGAATGAGCAGTTCTTC CATSLKQGMNEQFF